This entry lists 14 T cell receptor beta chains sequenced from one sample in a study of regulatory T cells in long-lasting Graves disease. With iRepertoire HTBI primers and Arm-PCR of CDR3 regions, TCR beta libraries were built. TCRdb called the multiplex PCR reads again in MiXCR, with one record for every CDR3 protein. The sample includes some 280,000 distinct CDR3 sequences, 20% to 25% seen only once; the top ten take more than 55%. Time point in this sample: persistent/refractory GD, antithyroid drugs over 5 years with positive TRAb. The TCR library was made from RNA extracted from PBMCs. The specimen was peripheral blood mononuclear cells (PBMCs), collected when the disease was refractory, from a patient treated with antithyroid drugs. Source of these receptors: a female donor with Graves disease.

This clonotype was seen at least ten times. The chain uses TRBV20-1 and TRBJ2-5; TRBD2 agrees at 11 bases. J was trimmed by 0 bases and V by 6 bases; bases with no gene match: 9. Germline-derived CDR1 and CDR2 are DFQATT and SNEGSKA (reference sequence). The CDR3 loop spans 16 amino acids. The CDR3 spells CSARGTSGWYQETQYF. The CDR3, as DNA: TGCAGTGCCCGGGGGACTAGCGGATGGTACCAAGAGACCCAGTACTTC.

CDR3 in DNA: TGTGCCTGGAGTGGGGCGTACCAAGAGACCCAGTACTTC. This codes for CAWSGAYQETQYF. This chain uses TRBV30 with TRBJ2-5; the D is unclear. Germline V lookup: CDR1 GTSNPN, CDR2 SVGIG (reference sequence). CDR3 length: 13 amino acids. V gave up 1 base and J gave up 0 bases, with 6 bases separating them.

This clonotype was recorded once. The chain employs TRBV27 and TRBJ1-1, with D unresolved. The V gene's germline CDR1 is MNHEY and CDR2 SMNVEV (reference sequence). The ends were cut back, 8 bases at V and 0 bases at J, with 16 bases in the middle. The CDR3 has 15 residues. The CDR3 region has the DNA TGTGCCAGCGGCCCGGGAGTAAGCATGAACACTGAAGCTTTCTTT. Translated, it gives CASGPGVSMNTEAFF.

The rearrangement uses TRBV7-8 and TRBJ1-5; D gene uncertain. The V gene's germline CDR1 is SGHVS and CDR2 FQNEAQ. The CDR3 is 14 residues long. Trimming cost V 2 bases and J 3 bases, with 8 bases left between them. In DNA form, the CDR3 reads TGTGCCAGCAGCTTAAGCGGTTACAATCAGCCCCAGCATTTT. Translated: CASSLSGYNQPQHF.

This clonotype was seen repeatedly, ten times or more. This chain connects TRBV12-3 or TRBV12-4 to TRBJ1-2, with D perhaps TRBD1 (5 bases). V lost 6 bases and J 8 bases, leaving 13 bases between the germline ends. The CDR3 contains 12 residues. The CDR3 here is CASREMGEGYTF. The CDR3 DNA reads TGTGCCAGCAGGGAGATGGGGGAGGGCTACACCTTC.

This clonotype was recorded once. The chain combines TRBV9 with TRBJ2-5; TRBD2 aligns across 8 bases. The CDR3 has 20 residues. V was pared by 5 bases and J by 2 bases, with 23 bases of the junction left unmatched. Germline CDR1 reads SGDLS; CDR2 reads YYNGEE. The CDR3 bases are TGTGCCAGCAGTAAGGAAGTGGGACTAGTGGGAGTAGCGCCACAAGAGACCCAGTACTTC. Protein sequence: CASSKEVGLVGVAPQETQYF.

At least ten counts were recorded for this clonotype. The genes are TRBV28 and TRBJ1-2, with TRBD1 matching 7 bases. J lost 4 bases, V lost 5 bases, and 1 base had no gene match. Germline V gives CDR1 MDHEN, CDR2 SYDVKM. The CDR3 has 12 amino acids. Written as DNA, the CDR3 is TGTGCCAGCAGTGGGACAGCCTATGGCTACACCTTC. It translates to CASSGTAYGYTF.

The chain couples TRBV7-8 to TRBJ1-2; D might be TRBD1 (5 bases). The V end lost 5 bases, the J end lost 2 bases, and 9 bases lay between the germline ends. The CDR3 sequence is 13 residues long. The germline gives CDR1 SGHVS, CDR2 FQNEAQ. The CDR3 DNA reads TGTGCCAGCAGCCCGCAGGGCAACTATGGCTACACCTTC. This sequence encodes CASSPQGNYGYTF.

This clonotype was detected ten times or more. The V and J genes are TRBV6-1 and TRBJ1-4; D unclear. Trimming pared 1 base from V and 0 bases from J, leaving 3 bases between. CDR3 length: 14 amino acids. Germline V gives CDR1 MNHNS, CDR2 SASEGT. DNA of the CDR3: TGTGCCAGCAGTGAAGTAGCAACTAATGAAAAACTGTTTTTT. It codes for CASSEVATNEKLFF.

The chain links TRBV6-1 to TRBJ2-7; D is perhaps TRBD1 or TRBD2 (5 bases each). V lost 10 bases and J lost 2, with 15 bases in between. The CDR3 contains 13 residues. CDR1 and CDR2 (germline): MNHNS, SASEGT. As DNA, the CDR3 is TGTGCCACCCGGGACGCTCTTACCTACGAGCAGTACTTC. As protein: CATRDALTYEQYF.

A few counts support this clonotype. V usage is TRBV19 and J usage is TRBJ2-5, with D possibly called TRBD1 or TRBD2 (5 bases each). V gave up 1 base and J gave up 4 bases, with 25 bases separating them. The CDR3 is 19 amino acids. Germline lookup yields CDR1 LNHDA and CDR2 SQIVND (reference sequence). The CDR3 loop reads CASSIGRAGDLLVGETQYF. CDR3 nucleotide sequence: TGTGCCAGTAGTATAGGCCGCGCCGGGGACCTGCTTGTTGGAGAGACCCAGTACTTC. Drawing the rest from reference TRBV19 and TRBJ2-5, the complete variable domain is DGGITQSPKYLFRKEGQNVTLSCEQNLNHDAMYWYRQDPGQGLRLIYYSQIVNDFQKGDIAEGYSVSREKKESFPLTVTSAQKNPTAFYLCASSIGRAGDLLVGETQYFGPGTRLLVL.

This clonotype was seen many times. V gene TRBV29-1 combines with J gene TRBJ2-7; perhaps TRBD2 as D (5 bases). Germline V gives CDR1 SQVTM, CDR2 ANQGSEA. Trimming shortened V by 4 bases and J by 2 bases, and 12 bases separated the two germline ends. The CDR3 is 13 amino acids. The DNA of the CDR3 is TGCAGCGTTGGGTTGGACTCTACCTACGAGCAGTACTTC. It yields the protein CSVGLDSTYEQYF.

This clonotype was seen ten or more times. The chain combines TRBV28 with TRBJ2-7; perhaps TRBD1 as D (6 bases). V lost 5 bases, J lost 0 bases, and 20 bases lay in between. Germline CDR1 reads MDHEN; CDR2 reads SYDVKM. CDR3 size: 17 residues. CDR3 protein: CASSQLSGGFSSYEQYF. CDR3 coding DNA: TGTGCCAGCAGTCAACTTAGTGGGGGCTTTAGCTCCTACGAGCAGTACTTC.

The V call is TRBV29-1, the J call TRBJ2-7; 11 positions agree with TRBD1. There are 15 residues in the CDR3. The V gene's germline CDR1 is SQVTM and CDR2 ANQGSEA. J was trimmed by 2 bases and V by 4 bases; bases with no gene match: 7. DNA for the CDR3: TGCAGCGTTGGCGTGGGGACAGGGGGTCCCTACGAGCAGTACTTC. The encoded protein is CSVGVGTGGPYEQYF.